The clone carrying this T cell receptor beta chain was observed at least ten times. Its antigen is still unknown. The CDR3 runs to 15 residues. In germline, CDR1 is LGHDT, CDR2 YNNKEL (reference sequence). Deletions cut 4 bases from V and 2 bases from J, with 12 bases between. TCRdb reanalysed the 5' RACE reads using MiXCR and keeps one entry per CDR3 protein. The sample holds about 32,000 distinct CDR3 sequences, about an eighth seen once. The data belong to a study of neurological immune-mediated disorders. Study-level findings and limits: The absence of shared CDR3 amino acid sequences among expanded clones across subjects suggests private repertoires in all groups.

The time point denotes: technical triplicate 2. The sorted libraries involved the use of 800,000 to 1,000,000 CD4+ or CD8+ T cells. Sequenced material: CD4+ T cells from blood. The clonotype comes from a female donor with HTLV-1-associated myelopathy (HAM/TSP). V is TRBV3-1 and J is TRBJ1-3; weak D call: TRBD1 (5 bases). Written as DNA, the CDR3 is TGTGCCAGCAGCCCCAGGGAAGGGGCTGGAAACACCATATATTTT. Protein sequence: CASSPREGAGNTIYF.